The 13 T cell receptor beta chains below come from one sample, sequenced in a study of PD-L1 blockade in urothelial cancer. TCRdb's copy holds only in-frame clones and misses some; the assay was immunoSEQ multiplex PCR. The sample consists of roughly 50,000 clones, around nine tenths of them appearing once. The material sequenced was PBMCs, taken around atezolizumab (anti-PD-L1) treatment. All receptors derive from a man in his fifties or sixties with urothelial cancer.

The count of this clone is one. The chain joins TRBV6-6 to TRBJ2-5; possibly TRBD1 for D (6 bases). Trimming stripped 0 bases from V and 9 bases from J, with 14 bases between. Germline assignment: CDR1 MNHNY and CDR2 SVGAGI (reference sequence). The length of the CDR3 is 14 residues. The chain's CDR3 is CASSYSDPSGAQYF. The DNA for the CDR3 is TGTGCCAGCAGTTACTCGGACCCTTCAGGGGCCCAGTACTTC.

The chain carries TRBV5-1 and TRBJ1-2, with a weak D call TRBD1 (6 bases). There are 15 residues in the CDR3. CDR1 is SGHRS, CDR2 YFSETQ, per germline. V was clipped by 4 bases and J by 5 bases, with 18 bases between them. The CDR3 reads CASSQALTGLYGYTF. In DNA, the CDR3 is TGCGCCAGCAGCCAGGCGCTTACAGGGCTGTATGGCTACACCTTC.

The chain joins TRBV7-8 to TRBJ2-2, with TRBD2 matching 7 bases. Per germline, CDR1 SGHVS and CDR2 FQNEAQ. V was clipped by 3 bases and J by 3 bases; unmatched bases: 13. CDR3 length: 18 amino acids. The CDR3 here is CASSFGEGKALDTGELFF. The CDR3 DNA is TGTGCCAGCAGCTTTGGGGAGGGGAAGGCGTTGGACACCGGGGAGCTGTTTTTT.

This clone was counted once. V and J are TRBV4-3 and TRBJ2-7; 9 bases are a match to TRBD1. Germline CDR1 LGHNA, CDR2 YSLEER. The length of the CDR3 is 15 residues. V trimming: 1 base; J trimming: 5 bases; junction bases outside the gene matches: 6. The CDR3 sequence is CASSQGRDRVDEQYF. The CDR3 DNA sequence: TGCGCCAGCAGCCAAGGACGGGACAGGGTGGACGAGCAGTACTTC.

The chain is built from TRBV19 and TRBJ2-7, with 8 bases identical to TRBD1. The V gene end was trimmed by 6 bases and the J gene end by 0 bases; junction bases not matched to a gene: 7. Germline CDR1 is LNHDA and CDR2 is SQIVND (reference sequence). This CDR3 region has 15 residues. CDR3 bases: TGTGCCAGTAGCCGGGACAGGTCAAGCTCCTACGAGCAGTACTTC. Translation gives CASSRDRSSSYEQYF.

CDR3 nucleotides: TGTGCCAGCAGCACGGAGGGGAAAGAGACCCAGTACTTC. Translating it yields CASSTEGKETQYF. V usage is TRBV11-3 and J usage is TRBJ2-5; possibly TRBD2 for D (6 bases). With 5 bases removed from V and 3 bases from J, the gap between germline ends came to 10 bases. Germline CDR1 reads SGHNT; CDR2 reads YENEEA. The CDR3 contains 13 residues.

CDR3 in amino acids: CATTGDVQGRNEKLFF. The CDR3 nucleotides are TGTGCCACCACTGGGGATGTACAGGGAAGGAATGAAAAACTGTTTTTT. J is TRBJ1-4 and V is TRBV28, with D possibly being TRBD1 (6 bases). The CDR3 sequence is 16 residues long. Germline V gives CDR1 MDHEN, CDR2 SYDVKM. V dropped 10 bases and J dropped 5 bases, with 23 bases sitting between them.

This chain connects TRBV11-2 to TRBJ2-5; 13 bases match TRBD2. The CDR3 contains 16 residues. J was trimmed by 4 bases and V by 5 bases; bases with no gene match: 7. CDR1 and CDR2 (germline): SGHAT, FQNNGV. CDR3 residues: CASSTTSGGGLETQYF. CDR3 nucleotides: TGTGCCAGCAGCACCACTAGCGGGGGGGGTTTAGAGACCCAGTACTTC.

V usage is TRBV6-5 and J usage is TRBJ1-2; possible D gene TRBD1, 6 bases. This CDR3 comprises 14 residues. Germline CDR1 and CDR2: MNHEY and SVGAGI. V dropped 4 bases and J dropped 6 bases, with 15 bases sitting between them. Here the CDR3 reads CASSLSGTPNGYTF. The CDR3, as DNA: TGTGCCAGCAGTTTATCCGGGACACCGAATGGCTACACCTTC.

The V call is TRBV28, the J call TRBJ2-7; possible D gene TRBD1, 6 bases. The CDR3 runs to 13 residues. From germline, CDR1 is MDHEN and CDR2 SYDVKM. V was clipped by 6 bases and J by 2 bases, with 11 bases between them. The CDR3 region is CASRGTLTYEQYF. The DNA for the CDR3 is TGTGCCAGCAGGGGGACACTTACCTACGAGCAGTACTTC.

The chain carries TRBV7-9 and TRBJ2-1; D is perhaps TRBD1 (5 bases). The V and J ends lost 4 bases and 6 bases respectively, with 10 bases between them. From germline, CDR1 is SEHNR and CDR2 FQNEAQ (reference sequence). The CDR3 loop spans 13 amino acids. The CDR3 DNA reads TGTGCCAGCAGCTCTACAGGTCCCAATGAGCAGTTCTTC. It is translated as CASSSTGPNEQFF.

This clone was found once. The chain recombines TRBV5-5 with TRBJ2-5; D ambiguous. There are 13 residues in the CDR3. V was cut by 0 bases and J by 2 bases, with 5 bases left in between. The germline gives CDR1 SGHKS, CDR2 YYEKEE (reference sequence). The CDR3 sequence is CASSLDWQETQYF. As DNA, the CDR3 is TGTGCCAGCAGCTTGGACTGGCAAGAGACCCAGTACTTC.

CDR3 bases: TGTGCCAGCAGCTTACGGGCAGGGGGCGGAGGGGGCAATGAGCAGTTCTTC. It specifies CASSLRAGGGGGNEQFF. The chain combines TRBV7-9 with TRBJ2-1; TRBD1 aligns across 8 bases. Per germline, CDR1 SEHNR and CDR2 FQNEAQ (reference sequence). V shed 2 bases, J shed 6 bases, and the junction held 12 bases outside the gene matches. This CDR3 has 17 residues.